This T cell receptor (beta chain) was profiled in a study of T cell responses to AZD1222 COVID-19 vaccine. With regard to this clone: No antigen is known for it.

Sequencing used immunoSEQ multiplex PCR; TCRdb keeps in-frame clones, though not all of them. Here the sample spans approximately 130,000 clones, approximately 85% being singletons. The V end lost 1 base, the J end lost 3 bases, and 10 bases lay between the germline ends. The germline gives CDR1 SGHNT, CDR2 YYREEE (reference sequence). The CDR3 length is 14 residues. Overall study findings and caveats: There were mostly white British donors and more females than males, and clonal diversity was possibly underestimated. Receipt of two AZD1222 doses was followed by a rise in Spike-specific TCR breadth and depth.

This sequence joins TRBV5-4 and TRBJ2-5, with unresolved D. The source is an adult who received the MenACWY meningococcal vaccine as a control. The sequencing used peripheral blood, collected 28 days after the second dose of the MenACWY control vaccine. CDR3 DNA: TGTGCCAGCAGCTTGACGGCAGCCGAAGAGACCCAGTACTTC. Translated: CASSLTAAEETQYF.